This section outlines one T cell receptor (beta chain) sequence together with its context. The germline CDR1 and CDR2 sequences are MNHEY and SVGAGI. This CDR3 comprises 12 residues. Trimming shortened V by 6 bases and J by 6 bases, and 6 bases separated the two germline ends. This record comes from a study of T cell changes during pregnancy in multiple sclerosis. Repertoires were generated with immunoSEQ multiplex PCR, while TCRdb's copy carries only in-frame clones and drops some. The profile shows tens of thousands of clones, about 90% of them singletons. This chain links TRBV6-5 with TRBJ1-6; D is undetermined. The sequence came from a female donor in good health, serving as a control in a pregnancy study. Some clones in this sample may be carry-over from other donors' samples. The specimen was PBMCs, collected in the first trimester of pregnancy. CDR3 DNA: TGTGCCAGCAGACGGTCTAATTCACCCCTCCACTTT. It yields the protein CASRRSNSPLHF.